Listed below are T cell receptor beta chains from one sample, sequenced in a study of OX40 agonist ivuxolimab in advanced cancers. TCRdb keeps only in-frame clones here, not all; method: immunoSEQ multiplex PCR. The table shows some 100,000 clones, with 84% occurring only once. The source material was CD4+ or CD8+ T cells sorted from blood, sampled in a trial of the OX40 agonist ivuxolimab. Source of these receptors: an adult with an advanced solid tumor such as melanoma, head and neck, liver or kidney cancer. The CDR3 runs from the conserved cysteine through the conserved F or W. D genes are given only for firm matches. Clone size is given for some rows only: seen once, a few or many times, or a class if the clone is expanded.

>TRBV6-6|NA|TRBJ2-3|NA
TGTGCCAGCGGGCGACAGCTGAGCACAGATACGCAGTATTTT
CASGRQLSTDTQYF
>TRBV5-1|NA|TRBJ2-2|NA
TGCGCCAGCAGCTTGAACATTGGTACCGGGGAGCTGTTTTTT
CASSLNIGTGELFF
>TRBV27|TRBD1|TRBJ1-1|NA
TGTGCCAGCAGTTTATTATCTGGGACAGGGAGTATTGAAGCTTTCTTT
CASSLLSGTGSIEAFF
>TRBV5-1|TRBD1|TRBJ2-1|NA
TGCGCCAGCAGCTCCGGGACAGGGGTGTACAATGAGCAGTTCTTC
CASSSGTGVYNEQFF
>TRBV6-6|NA|TRBJ1-6|once
TGTGCCAGCGGGCTTCCCAATTCACCCCTCCACTTT
CASGLPNSPLHF
>TRBV29-1|NA|TRBJ2-7|few
TGCAGCGTTGGGCAGGGGAGGTACGAGCAGTACTTC
CSVGQGRYEQYF
>TRBV7-2|NA|TRBJ1-4|NA
TGTGCCAGCAGCTTGGGGCAGGCAAATGAAAAACTGTTTTTT
CASSLGQANEKLFF
>TRBV4-3|NA|TRBJ1-5|NA
TGCGCCAGCAGCCAAGATTGGGTGAATAGCAATCAGCCCCAGCATTTT
CASSQDWVNSNQPQHF
>TRBV18|NA|TRBJ2-2|NA
TGTGCCAGCTCACCACAAAGGACAGAGAACACCGGGGAGCTGTTTTTT
CASSPQRTENTGELFF
>TRBV4-3|NA|TRBJ1-2|NA
TGCGCCAGCAGCCCCGGGCGGGGAGCTAACTATGGCTACACCTTC
CASSPGRGANYGYTF
>TRBV19|NA|TRBJ2-5|NA
TGTGCCAGTAGTGTGAACCAAGAGACCCAGTACTTC
CASSVNQETQYF
>TRBV29-1|NA|TRBJ2-5|NA
TGCAGCGTTGGAGGGGTCAGTATTACGGAGACCCAGTACTTC
CSVGGVSITETQYF
>TRBV5-8|NA|TRBJ1-6|NA
TGTGCCAGCAGCTTAGGGACCCGCCCTTATAATTCACCCCTCCACTTT
CASSLGTRPYNSPLHF
>TRBV11-1|NA|TRBJ1-2|once
TGTGCCAGCAGCTTAGTAGAGGATGGCTACACCTTC
CASSLVEDGYTF
>TRBV7-9|TRBD1|TRBJ2-2|NA
TGTGCCAGCAGCCCAGGACAGGGGGTTTCCGGGGAGCTGTTTTTT
CASSPGQGVSGELFF
>TRBV9|NA|TRBJ2-7|NA
TGTGCCAGCAGCGTAGGGATAAAGGGAAACTACGAGCAGTACTTC
CASSVGIKGNYEQYF
>TRBV10-2|TRBD1|TRBJ1-2|NA
TGCGCCAGCAGTGGACAGGGGGCTGATGGCTACACCTTC
CASSGQGADGYTF
>TRBV5-4|NA|TRBJ2-3|NA
TGTGCCAGCAGCTCGACAGACACAGATACGCAGTATTTT
CASSSTDTDTQYF
>TRBV23-1|NA|TRBJ2-3|NA
TGCGCCAGCAGTCATTCCCAGGGACATCTTTCTAGCACAGATACGCAGTATTTT
CASSHSQGHLSSTDTQYF
>TRBV7-2|TRBD2|TRBJ2-3|NA
TGTGCCAGCCAACTCCTAGCGGGGGCCGTAGATACGCAGTATTTT
CASQLLAGAVDTQYF
>TRBV30|NA|TRBJ2-7|NA
TGTGCCTGGAGTGTATCAGGACACGGCGCCCAGCAGTACTTC
CAWSVSGHGAQQYF
>TRBV28|TRBD2|TRBJ2-1|NA
TGTGGGGAGGGAGTATACAATGAGCAGTTCTTC
CGEGVYNEQFF
>TRBV7-7|NA|TRBJ2-5|NA
TGTGCCAGCAGCGCCAACCCAGGGGGGTTCCAGTACTTC
CASSANPGGFQYF
>TRBV5-1|NA|TRBJ1-5|NA
TGCGCCAGCAGCCGGGGGGAGCCCCGGGGGAGTCAGCCCCAGCATTTT
CASSRGEPRGSQPQHF
>TRBV13|NA|TRBJ2-1|NA
TGTGCCAGCAGCTTATTACAGGTTGGGCAGCAGTTCTTC
CASSLLQVGQQFF
>TRBV27|NA|TRBJ1-5|once
TGTGCTAGCAGTTTACGGGGAGACCGTCAGCCCCAGCATTTT
CASSLRGDRQPQHF
>TRBV6-5|TRBD1|TRBJ1-2|NA
TGTGCCAGCATTCGTCGGACAGGTCCCAACTATGGCTACACCTTC
CASIRRTGPNYGYTF